This paragraph reports one TCR beta chain. The data derive from a study of blood T cell repertoires in COVID-19. About the study: Whether acute or convalescent, the COVID-19 samples came from the United States, Italy and Spain.

Seattle's cohort entered during active infection and was followed longitudinally. The repertoire was sequenced with immunoSEQ multiplex PCR; TCRdb's copy has only in-frame clones and lacks some. The repertoire consists of around 460,000 clones, with roughly 89% occurring once and the leading ten covering approximately 0.92%. The clonotype was recovered from a man aged 18-30 years with COVID-19, enrolled during active disease. Sequenced sample: peripheral blood.

In DNA, the CDR3 is TGTGCCAGCATGGGAGGGGACTATGGCTACACCTTC. This encodes CASMGGDYGYTF. The chain joins TRBV7-9 to TRBJ1-2, with D possibly being TRBD1 (5 bases). Germline lookup yields CDR1 SEHNR and CDR2 FQNEAQ (reference sequence). V was pared by 7 bases and J by 3 bases, with 9 bases between. The CDR3 runs to 12 residues. Complete variable domain (other parts from reference TRBV7-9 and TRBJ1-2): DTGVSQNPRHKITKRGQNVTFRCDPISEHNRLYWYRQTLGQGPEFLTYFQNEAQLEKSRLLSDRFSAERPKGSFSTLEIQRTEQGDSAMYLCASMGGDYGYTFGSGTRLTVV.